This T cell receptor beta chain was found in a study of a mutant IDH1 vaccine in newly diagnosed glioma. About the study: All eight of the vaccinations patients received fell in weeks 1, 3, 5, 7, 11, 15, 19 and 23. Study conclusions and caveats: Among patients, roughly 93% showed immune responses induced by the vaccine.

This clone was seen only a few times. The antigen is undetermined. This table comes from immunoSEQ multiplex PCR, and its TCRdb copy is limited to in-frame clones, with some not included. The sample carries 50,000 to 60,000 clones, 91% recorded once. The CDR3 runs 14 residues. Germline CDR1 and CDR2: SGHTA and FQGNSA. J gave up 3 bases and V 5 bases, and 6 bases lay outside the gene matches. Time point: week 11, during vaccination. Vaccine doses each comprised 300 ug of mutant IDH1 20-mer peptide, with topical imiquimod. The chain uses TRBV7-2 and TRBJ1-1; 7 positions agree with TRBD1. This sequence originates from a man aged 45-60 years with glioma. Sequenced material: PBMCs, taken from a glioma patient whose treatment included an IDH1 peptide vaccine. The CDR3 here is CASSAYRGYTEAFF. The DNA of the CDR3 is TGTGCCAGCAGCGCTTACAGGGGCTACACTGAAGCTTTCTTT.